This T cell receptor beta chain was documented in a study of STAT3 mutations in large granular lymphocyte leukemia. A single count supports this clone. Its antigen is still unknown. The method was immunoSEQ multiplex PCR; TCRdb's version includes in-frame clones alone and lacks a portion of them. This table holds roughly 10,000 clones, about 85% found once. Notes on the study in general: In T-cell large granular lymphocyte leukemia, about half of patients showed multiple immunodominant subclonotypes.

The sequence was collected from a man between 60 and 70 years old with T-cell large granular lymphocyte leukemia. Some clones in this sample may be carry-over from other donors' samples. The sequenced sample was peripheral blood mononuclear cells.

The CDR3 sequence is CASSTQVNEQFF. The CDR3 nucleotides read TGTGCCAGTAGTACACAGGTAAATGAGCAGTTCTTC. The rearrangement joins TRBV19 to TRBJ2-1; possibly TRBD1 for D (5 bases). CDR3 length: 12 amino acids. The V and J ends lost 4 bases and 7 bases respectively, with 8 bases between them. Germline CDR1 LNHDA, CDR2 SQIVND (reference sequence).